This TCR beta chain was identified in a study (dated by TCRdb to the early 2020s). In regard to this clone: Its antigen has not been determined. No base-level quality is on record; no much larger clone is a single base apart.

Survey-level sequencing on the immunoSEQ platform was used to profile TCR beta chain repertoires. The study's processing was this. Repertoire diversity was measured with the inverse Simpson index, and CDR3 amino acid length spectratypes and V-J pairing frequencies were compared. TCR beta CDR3 sequences were matched against VDJdb to annotate clonotypes specific to SARS-CoV-2, CMV, influenza A and EBV. Sourced from immuneACCESS, this table was stored by TCRdb with only in-frame sequences that have V and J called. A share of the clones is absent; for the studies checked, an unresolved V gene accounts for under half, and the remainder has no known explanation. Clonal size and the V and J genes are those of that table, whereas D and trimming came from the DNA. The sample data list under 90,000 clones, and 85% to 95% of these were observed just once. The top ten hold roughly 4% of the sample. From the cysteine through the phenylalanine, the CDR3 covers 15 amino acids. Here the CDR3 DNA is all that survives: 45 bases in frame from base 1. V sheds 2 bases and J sheds 1 base, leaving 11 bases between their ends. The germline V gene sets CDR1 to MNHEY and CDR2 to SVGAGI.

Findings and caveats that apply to the study as a whole: According to the authors, more investigation is needed, including longitudinal sampling and evaluation of a control group.

For TCR beta sequencing, genomic DNA was taken from unsorted PBMCs, and those PBMCs had been isolated from peripheral blood. Recombination linked TRBV6-5 to TRBJ1-1, with TRBD1 tentatively as D gene (6 bases match). Sequencing input: PBMCs. The TCR originated in a man aged 40-49 years with rheumatoid arthritis. The nucleotide sequence is TGTGCCAGCAGTTACACCGGGACAACGAACACTGAAGCTTTCTTT. This codes for CASSYTGTTNTEAFF.